Listed below are T cell receptor beta chains from one sample, sequenced in a study of cytomegalovirus exposure and HLA in healthy donors. Profiled with immunoSEQ multiplex PCR; TCRdb holds only in-frame clones, not every one. The data contain 150,000 to 200,000 clones, almost 85% of them seen just once; the ten biggest clones take up 10%. Sequencing was performed on PBMCs. Receptors originate from a young man in good health and CMV-seropositive. The CDR3 runs from the conserved cysteine through the conserved F or W. The order of the fields is J gene, V gene, D gene, clone size, CDR3 length, CDR3 DNA, CDR3 protein. A D gene is named only where the DNA matches it firmly. Size is stated for part of the rows, as once, few or many counts, or as a class when the clone is expanded.

j_gene: TRBJ1-1; v_gene: TRBV6-1; d_gene: -; abundance: -; len: 12; CDR3nt: TGTGCCAGCAGTGACTTGAACACTGAAGCTTTCTTT; CDR3aa: CASSDLNTEAFF
j_gene: TRBJ2-5; v_gene: TRBV25-1; d_gene: TRBD1; abundance: -; len: 15; CDR3nt: TGTGCCAGCAGTGAGGACAGGGCCGTGGGGGAGACCCAGTACTTC; CDR3aa: CASSEDRAVGETQYF
j_gene: TRBJ1-1; v_gene: TRBV6-5; d_gene: -; abundance: -; len: 13; CDR3nt: TGTGCCAGCAGGTCCGACTGGTACACTGAAGCTTTCTTT; CDR3aa: CASRSDWYTEAFF
j_gene: TRBJ2-7; v_gene: TRBV27; d_gene: TRBD2; abundance: -; len: 14; CDR3nt: TGTGCCAGCAGGGCTGGACTAGCGGCTTTGGAGCAGTACTTC; CDR3aa: CASRAGLAALEQYF
j_gene: TRBJ2-4; v_gene: TRBV11-2; d_gene: TRBD1; abundance: once; len: 16; CDR3nt: TGTGCCAGCAGCAACAGGACAGGGCGGGCCAAAAACATTCAGTACTTC; CDR3aa: CASSNRTGRAKNIQYF
j_gene: TRBJ2-1; v_gene: TRBV12-5; d_gene: TRBD2; abundance: -; len: 15; CDR3nt: TGTGCTAGTGGTTCGGGTAGCGGGGGGAATAATGAGCAGTTCTTC; CDR3aa: CASGSGSGGNNEQFF
j_gene: TRBJ1-2; v_gene: TRBV4-1; d_gene: TRBD1; abundance: once; len: 15; CDR3nt: TGCGCCAGCAGCCAATTGGACAGGGGGCTCGGTGGCTACACCTTC; CDR3aa: CASSQLDRGLGGYTF
j_gene: TRBJ2-2; v_gene: TRBV9; d_gene: -; abundance: -; len: 12; CDR3nt: TGTGCCAGCAGCGCCTCAGCCGGGGAGCTGTTTTTT; CDR3aa: CASSASAGELFF
j_gene: TRBJ1-2; v_gene: TRBV7-9; d_gene: -; abundance: few; len: 14; CDR3nt: TGTGCCAGCAGCTTAGGGACGGCGGGCGGTGGCTACACCTTC; CDR3aa: CASSLGTAGGGYTF
j_gene: TRBJ2-3; v_gene: TRBV29-1; d_gene: TRBD1; abundance: -; len: 15; CDR3nt: TGCAGCGTTGGGGTAGGGGGACAGGGTCGAGATACGCAGTATTTT; CDR3aa: CSVGVGGQGRDTQYF
j_gene: TRBJ2-1; v_gene: TRBV30; d_gene: -; abundance: -; len: 11; CDR3nt: TGTGCCTGGAGTCCTTACAATGAGCAGTTCTTC; CDR3aa: CAWSPYNEQFF
j_gene: TRBJ2-7; v_gene: TRBV7-9; d_gene: TRBD1; abundance: once; len: 15; CDR3nt: TGTGCCAGCAGCTCTCCGGGACAGGCCTACTACGAGCAGTACTTC; CDR3aa: CASSSPGQAYYEQYF
j_gene: TRBJ2-7; v_gene: TRBV7-9; d_gene: TRBD2; abundance: -; len: 15; CDR3nt: TGTGCCAGCAGCGTCTCACTAGCGGGGGGGCGTGAGCAGTACTTC; CDR3aa: CASSVSLAGGREQYF
j_gene: TRBJ2-6; v_gene: TRBV4-3; d_gene: -; abundance: -; len: 15; CDR3nt: TGCGCCAGCAGTCATGACTCGGCCGGGGCCAACGTCCTGACTTTC; CDR3aa: CASSHDSAGANVLTF
j_gene: TRBJ2-7; v_gene: TRBV28; d_gene: TRBD1; abundance: -; len: 12; CDR3nt: TGTGCCAGCAGATCGACAGGGATCGAGCAGTACTTC; CDR3aa: CASRSTGIEQYF
j_gene: TRBJ2-3; v_gene: TRBV5-1; d_gene: TRBD2; abundance: -; len: 15; CDR3nt: TGCGCCAGCAGCCCCGGGACTAGCGGGTCAGATACGCAGTATTTT; CDR3aa: CASSPGTSGSDTQYF
j_gene: TRBJ2-4; v_gene: TRBV29-1; d_gene: -; abundance: -; len: 15; CDR3nt: TGCAGCGTTGAAGGAGGAGAGGCAGCCAAAAACATTCAGTACTTC; CDR3aa: CSVEGGEAAKNIQYF
j_gene: TRBJ1-1; v_gene: TRBV9; d_gene: -; abundance: -; len: 15; CDR3nt: TGTGCCAGCAGCGTAGCCTCTCTTGGCAACACTGAAGCTTTCTTT; CDR3aa: CASSVASLGNTEAFF
j_gene: TRBJ2-7; v_gene: TRBV9; d_gene: -; abundance: -; len: 13; CDR3nt: TGTGCCAGCAGCCGAAACGCAGGCTACGAGCAGTACTTC; CDR3aa: CASSRNAGYEQYF
j_gene: TRBJ2-3; v_gene: TRBV6-1; d_gene: -; abundance: once; len: 14; CDR3nt: TGTGCCAGCAGTTGGGCAGGCAAGGCAGATACGCAGTATTTT; CDR3aa: CASSWAGKADTQYF
j_gene: TRBJ1-2; v_gene: TRBV27; d_gene: -; abundance: few; len: 13; CDR3nt: TGTGCCAGCAGGGCGGGACTTTTTAATGGCTACACCTTC; CDR3aa: CASRAGLFNGYTF
j_gene: TRBJ2-1; v_gene: TRBV6-6; d_gene: -; abundance: -; len: 14; CDR3nt: TGTGCCAGCAGTTACTGGGTTAGCGCCAATGAGCAGTTCTTC; CDR3aa: CASSYWVSANEQFF
j_gene: TRBJ2-1; v_gene: TRBV18; d_gene: TRBD2; abundance: -; len: 15; CDR3nt: TGTGCCAGCTCACCAGGGACTAGCGCCTACAATGAGCAGTTCTTC; CDR3aa: CASSPGTSAYNEQFF
j_gene: TRBJ2-2; v_gene: TRBV2; d_gene: TRBD2; abundance: -; len: 14; CDR3nt: TGTGCCAGCAGTGTGACTAGCGGGGCCGGGGAGCTGTTTTTT; CDR3aa: CASSVTSGAGELFF
j_gene: TRBJ1-5; v_gene: TRBV6-1; d_gene: TRBD1; abundance: few; len: 14; CDR3nt: TGTGCCAGCAGCGACAGGGGAAGCAATCAGCCCCAGCATTTT; CDR3aa: CASSDRGSNQPQHF
j_gene: TRBJ2-5; v_gene: TRBV7-9; d_gene: -; abundance: -; len: 13; CDR3nt: TGTGCCAGCAGCCCCGTTCTCCGGGAGACCCAGTACTTC; CDR3aa: CASSPVLRETQYF
j_gene: TRBJ2-1; v_gene: TRBV6-1; d_gene: -; abundance: -; len: 15; CDR3nt: TGTGCCAGCAGCCCTTGGGGGGTAGGGAGCGATGAGCAGTTCTTC; CDR3aa: CASSPWGVGSDEQFF
j_gene: TRBJ2-1; v_gene: TRBV9; d_gene: TRBD2; abundance: -; len: 15; CDR3nt: TGTGCCAGCAGCGCCGGGACTAGCGGGAGTAATGAGCAGTTCTTC; CDR3aa: CASSAGTSGSNEQFF
j_gene: TRBJ2-2; v_gene: TRBV19; d_gene: -; abundance: -; len: 16; CDR3nt: TGTGCCAGTAGCAACCGACTAGTGGGTGGTACCGGGGAGCTGTTTTTT; CDR3aa: CASSNRLVGGTGELFF
j_gene: TRBJ1-2; v_gene: TRBV27; d_gene: TRBD1; abundance: once; len: 15; CDR3nt: TGTGCCAGCAGTTCTCGGACAGGGGTGGTGGTAAGCTACACCTTC; CDR3aa: CASSSRTGVVVSYTF
j_gene: TRBJ2-1; v_gene: TRBV19; d_gene: -; abundance: -; len: 17; CDR3nt: TGTGCCAGTAGTATAGATCGGTCTAGAAGCTCCTACAATGAGCAGTTCTTC; CDR3aa: CASSIDRSRSSYNEQFF
j_gene: TRBJ1-3; v_gene: TRBV2; d_gene: -; abundance: -; len: 15; CDR3nt: TGTGCCAGCGCTAAACGTGGTGTCTCTGGAAACACCATATATTTT; CDR3aa: CASAKRGVSGNTIYF
j_gene: TRBJ1-6; v_gene: TRBV15; d_gene: -; abundance: -; len: 17; CDR3nt: TGTGCCACCAGCACCCCAGATTCACAGGGCCTTAATTCACCCCTCCACTTT; CDR3aa: CATSTPDSQGLNSPLHF
j_gene: TRBJ2-3; v_gene: TRBV7-2; d_gene: TRBD2; abundance: -; len: 14; CDR3nt: TGTGCCAGCAGCTTAACGGGGGGTATGGATACGCAGTATTTT; CDR3aa: CASSLTGGMDTQYF
j_gene: TRBJ2-3; v_gene: TRBV28; d_gene: -; abundance: -; len: 16; CDR3nt: TGTGCCAGCAGTACCCCGGCCGGGAGAGGCACAGATACGCAGTATTTT; CDR3aa: CASSTPAGRGTDTQYF
j_gene: TRBJ2-2; v_gene: TRBV4-2; d_gene: -; abundance: -; len: 16; CDR3nt: TGTGCCAGCAGCCAAGAGGTCGGGAGGAACACCGGGGAGCTGTTTTTT; CDR3aa: CASSQEVGRNTGELFF
j_gene: TRBJ1-2; v_gene: TRBV6-1; d_gene: TRBD1; abundance: many; len: 18; CDR3nt: TGTGCCAGCAGTGATCGGTGGGTCGGGACAGGAGTCTCCTATGGCTACACCTTC; CDR3aa: CASSDRWVGTGVSYGYTF
j_gene: TRBJ2-1; v_gene: TRBV9; d_gene: TRBD2; abundance: once; len: 16; CDR3nt: TGTGCCAGCGGAAGAGAGGGGACTAGCGTCTACAATGAGCAGTTCTTC; CDR3aa: CASGREGTSVYNEQFF
j_gene: TRBJ1-2; v_gene: TRBV7-2; d_gene: -; abundance: -; len: 15; CDR3nt: TGTGCCAGCAGCTTACACAGGGCTCTTGACTATGGCTACACCTTC; CDR3aa: CASSLHRALDYGYTF
j_gene: TRBJ1-1; v_gene: TRBV28; d_gene: -; abundance: once; len: 15; CDR3nt: TGTGCCAGCAGCCTGATCGGGGGAGGGAACACTGAAGCTTTCTTT; CDR3aa: CASSLIGGGNTEAFF
j_gene: TRBJ2-5; v_gene: TRBV7-3; d_gene: -; abundance: few; len: 15; CDR3nt: TGTGCCAGCAGCAGTCAAGTGGGCCCCCAAGAGACCCAGTACTTC; CDR3aa: CASSSQVGPQETQYF
j_gene: TRBJ2-7; v_gene: TRBV6-5; d_gene: TRBD1; abundance: -; len: 12; CDR3nt: TGTGCCAGCAGGGGACCAGGGGGCGAGCAGTACTTC; CDR3aa: CASRGPGGEQYF
j_gene: TRBJ2-3; v_gene: TRBV14; d_gene: -; abundance: -; len: 14; CDR3nt: TGTGCCAGCAGCCGAGAAGCAGGGGAGGGTACGCAGTATTTT; CDR3aa: CASSREAGEGTQYF